The clone carrying this TCR beta chain was picked up a small number of times. Its antigen is currently unknown. This sample was taken from a study of T cells after yellow fever vaccination. UMIs and a universal primer site were added when TCR cDNA was made by 5'RACE template switching. Via MiXCR, TCRdb re-called the 5' RACE reads, giving one row per CDR3 protein. The sample carries 310,000 or so distinct CDR3 sequences, around 3.6% recorded once. From germline, CDR1 is SGDLS and CDR2 YYNGEE. The CDR3 runs 17 residues. The V and J ends lost 1 base and 1 base respectively, with 17 bases between them. Study results and limitations: The booster saw the reappearance of most primary-vaccination clones (more than 95% CD4, about 90% CD8).

The chain links TRBV9 to TRBJ1-1, with D possibly being TRBD1 (6 bases). Specimen: PBMCs, collected on the day of the yellow fever booster vaccination. This sequence was found in a young man who received the YFV17D yellow fever vaccine. The CDR3 region is CASSVSSQGRWNTEAFF. As DNA, the CDR3 is TGTGCCAGCAGCGTATCTTCCCAGGGGAGGTGGAACACTGAAGCTTTCTTT.